The rows below give T cell receptor beta chains drawn from one sample of a study of response to subunit inactivated influenza vaccine. TCRdb recomputed calls from the RT-PCR reads with MiXCR, one row per CDR3 protein. The sample carries a few hundred thousand distinct CDR3 sequences, approximately 23% recorded once. The sequencing used PBMCs from blood, collected about 20 months after vaccination. The receptors come from a man between 45 and 75 years old who received an inactivated influenza vaccine. CDR3s include the opening cysteine and the closing phenylalanine or tryptophan. Clone size, where shown, is once, few, many, or a class for clones that have expanded.

V,size,J,CDR3
TRBV7-2,-,TRBJ1-3,CASSLLTGQSSGNTIYF
TRBV12-3/TRBV12-4,few,TRBJ1-4,CASSLRRVNEKLFF
TRBV20-1,few,TRBJ1-5,CSARVNDGYSNQPQHF
TRBV15,-,TRBJ2-2,CATRKFGQGSGELFF
TRBV3-1,many,TRBJ1-5,CASSQAGRIDQPQHF
TRBV11-3,-,TRBJ2-5,CASSSGLASSETQYF
TRBV5-1,few,TRBJ1-1,CASNRDSFSEAFF
TRBV28,-,TRBJ1-5,CATQRAEFVPQHF
TRBV6-2/TRBV6-3,-,TRBJ2-3,CASSYVFGTDTQYF
TRBV6-1,-,TRBJ1-5,CASSEVGTGFGNQPQHF
TRBV7-9,-,TRBJ2-7,CASSFQASYEQYF
TRBV12-3/TRBV12-4,-,TRBJ1-1,CASSSLPMALHTEAFF
TRBV5-1,many,TRBJ1-1,CASSPRTPYTEAFF
TRBV6-5,few,TRBJ2-7,CASSYTRLAGQYEQYF
TRBV12-3/TRBV12-4,few,TRBJ1-2,CASSKLNYGYTF
TRBV20-1,-,TRBJ2-5,CSASGGVYLETQYF
TRBV6-6,-,TRBJ2-5,CASRGLETQYF
TRBV4-1,few,TRBJ1-1,CASSQDLGPTNTEAFF
TRBV4-3,-,TRBJ1-6,CASSQDPLSSYNSPLHF
TRBV6-5,many,TRBJ1-2,CASSYSDPGQGDGYTF
TRBV5-1,many,TRBJ1-5,CASSLDGQINQPQHF
TRBV9,few,TRBJ1-2,CASSVEVEVGYTF
TRBV7-9,-,TRBJ1-6,CASSSPGSGNSPLHF
TRBV11-2,once,TRBJ2-3,CASSLAQGETDTQYF
TRBV12-3/TRBV12-4,few,TRBJ1-4,CASSLGQGRNEKLFF
TRBV7-9,few,TRBJ1-2,CASSYQREGYTF
TRBV12-3/TRBV12-4,-,TRBJ1-2,CASSFGGGTLGGYTF
TRBV4-1,many,TRBJ1-1,CASSQLLLRGGQNTEAFF
TRBV12-3/TRBV12-4,-,TRBJ1-4,CATSTGGTNEKLFF
TRBV6-5,-,TRBJ1-6,CASSYVQAANSPLHF
TRBV5-1,-,TRBJ2-1,CASSLDSGNEQFF
TRBV12-3/TRBV12-4,few,TRBJ2-1,CASAEAGQGFEQFF
TRBV12-3/TRBV12-4,-,TRBJ2-4,CASSFGGTAKNIQYF
TRBV10-3,-,TRBJ2-1,CAISEKTGEYNEQFF
TRBV27,-,TRBJ2-1,CASSLSGRRPASGRAWYTNEQFF
TRBV20-1,few,TRBJ2-2,CSAPTGGDGELFF
TRBV7-9,-,TRBJ1-1,CASSQEPDSRAFF
TRBV7-2,-,TRBJ2-7,CASSLGPASYEQYF
TRBV7-9,-,TRBJ1-3,CASSMLGGTSGNTIYF
TRBV7-9,many,TRBJ1-2,CASSARGAGGYTF
TRBV19,few,TRBJ1-2,CASSTLGQDAYYGYTF
TRBV28,-,TRBJ2-3,CATSPWREGLGPDTQYF
TRBV11-2,-,TRBJ2-5,CASSSGPQLAGQETQYF
TRBV7-2,-,TRBJ2-7,CASSSTLYEQYF
TRBV5-1,-,TRBJ1-3,CASSSGTARSGNTIYF
TRBV20-1,few,TRBJ2-7,CSARTSGGYEQYF
TRBV5-5,-,TRBJ2-2,CASSWGDTTGGELFF
TRBV12-3/TRBV12-4,few,TRBJ1-3,CASIRRVGSGNTIYF
TRBV12-3/TRBV12-4,-,TRBJ1-5,CASSFRRYQPQHF
TRBV29-1,few,TRBJ1-4,CSVGRQEKLFF
TRBV27,-,TRBJ1-6,CASSLTGPSLLHF
TRBV20-1,-,TRBJ2-7,CSASARAHSSYEQYF
TRBV4-1,few,TRBJ2-5,CASSHLGTEQETQYF
TRBV4-1,-,TRBJ1-5,CASSPESPRGNQPQHF
TRBV15,once,TRBJ2-1,CATSRDQAGYNEQFF
TRBV6-1,-,TRBJ1-3,CASRPGYSGNTIYF
TRBV29-1,many,TRBJ2-2,CSVGTPGHTGELFF
TRBV18,many,TRBJ2-7,CASSPAHGPYEQYF
TRBV5-1,few,TRBJ1-6,CASSLSDASPLHF